Presented here are 24 T cell receptor beta chains from one specimen sequenced in a study of control samples from healthy donors and cancer patients. This table comes from immunoSEQ multiplex PCR, and its TCRdb copy is limited to in-frame clones, with some not included. This sample has 150,000 to 200,000 clones, with 80% to 95% found just once. Input material: blood. The source is a woman aged 55-69 years in good health.

This chain joins TRBV6-5 and TRBJ1-4; 8 bases align to TRBD1. Germline V gives CDR1 MNHEY, CDR2 SVGAGI. This CDR3 is 15 amino acids long. The junction had 3 bases not matched to a gene; V was cut back by 2 bases and J by 4 bases. CDR3 nucleotides: TGTGCCAGCAGTTACCAAGACAGGGGTAATGAAAAACTGTTTTTT. It translates to CASSYQDRGNEKLFF.

This chain connects TRBV19 to TRBJ1-1; 7 bases line up with TRBD1. CDR3 length equals 17 residues. The V segment lost 3 bases and the J segment 3 bases; nucleotides outside the gene matches: 13. The germline V gene has CDR1 LNHDA and CDR2 SQIVND (reference sequence). CDR3 sequence reads: CASSIPLGGGKDTEAFF. The CDR3 DNA follows: TGTGCCAGTAGTATCCCCTTGGGAGGGGGCAAAGACACTGAAGCTTTCTTT. The full variable domain, in which reference TRBV19 and TRBJ1-1 provide the parts outside the CDR3, is DGGITQSPKYLFRKEGQNVTLSCEQNLNHDAMYWYRQDPGQGLRLIYYSQIVNDFQKGDIAEGYSVSREKKESFPLTVTSAQKNPTAFYLCASSIPLGGGKDTEAFFGQGTRLTVV.

V and J are TRBV3-1 (or the pseudogene TRBV3-2) and TRBJ2-3; maybe TRBD2 (6 bases). CDR3 length: 12 residues. The V and J ends lost 3 bases and 5 bases respectively, with 6 bases between them. CDR1 is LGHDT, CDR2 YNNKEL, per germline (reference sequence). Here the CDR3 DNA reads TGTGCCAGCAGCCACGGGGGAGATACGCAGTATTTT. Translating it yields CASSHGGDTQYF.

The chain uses TRBV5-4 and TRBJ2-1, with TRBD1 identical over 7 bases. Germline values: CDR1 SGHNT, CDR2 YYREEE (reference sequence). J was trimmed by 9 bases and V by 4 bases; bases with no gene match: 16. This CDR3 region has 16 residues. CDR3 nucleotides: TGTGCCAGCAGCCCTTCGAGAACAGGGGAATACGGTGAGCAGTTCTTC. It codes for CASSPSRTGEYGEQFF.

This clone showed up just once. The rearrangement uses TRBV7-2 and TRBJ1-5; D might be TRBD1 (5 bases). Germline V gives CDR1 SGHTA, CDR2 FQGNSA. CDR3 length: 16 residues. The V end lost 1 base, the J end lost 2 bases, and 12 bases lay between the germline ends. For the CDR3, the DNA is TGTGCCAGCAGCTTAGTGGCAGGGAACGGCAATCAGCCCCAGCATTTT. This gives the protein CASSLVAGNGNQPQHF.

The gene calls are TRBV24-1 and TRBJ2-5; 8 positions agree with TRBD1. Trimming cost V 6 bases and J 0 bases; bases outside gene matches: 5. Germline CDR1 reads KGHDR; CDR2 reads SFDVKD. This CDR3 contains 15 residues. CDR3 region: CATSPGQGHQETQYF. Here the CDR3 DNA reads TGTGCCACCAGTCCTGGACAGGGTCACCAAGAGACCCAGTACTTC.

V usage is TRBV5-4 and J usage is TRBJ1-3; D unclear. The ends were cut back, 3 bases at V and 0 bases at J, with 4 bases in the middle. This CDR3 contains 13 residues. Per the germline V gene, CDR1 is SGHNT and CDR2 is YYREEE (reference sequence). CDR3 region: CASSSSSGNTIYF. Written as DNA, the CDR3 is TGTGCCAGCAGCTCCAGCTCTGGAAACACCATATATTTT.

V gene TRBV2 combines with J gene TRBJ2-1, with 7 bases fitting TRBD1. Germline CDR1 and CDR2: SNHLY and FYNNEI. V trimming: 6 bases; J trimming: 5 bases; junction bases outside the gene matches: 4. The CDR3 runs to 13 residues. For the CDR3, the DNA is TGTGCCAGCAGCTTAGGGGGCCACAATGAGCAGTTCTTC. The encoded protein is CASSLGGHNEQFF.

The genes are TRBV6-5 and TRBJ1-3, with a possible D match to TRBD1 (5 bases). CDR3 length equals 14 residues. The V gene's germline CDR1 is MNHEY and CDR2 SVGAGI. The ends were cut back, 10 bases at V and 0 bases at J, with 13 bases in the middle. The CDR3 region is CATGLSHSGNTIYF. The CDR3, as DNA: TGTGCCACAGGGCTCTCTCACTCTGGAAACACCATATATTTT.

The chain combines TRBV7-8 with TRBJ2-3; 9 nucleotides line up with TRBD1. The trim removed 5 bases at V and 1 base at J, leaving 1 base unmatched. Germline CDR1 reads SGHVS; CDR2 reads FQNEAQ. The CDR3 is 14 amino acids. The CDR3 loop is CASSRDRGTDTQYF. CDR3 bases: TGTGCCAGCAGCCGGGACAGGGGCACAGATACGCAGTATTTT.

The rearrangement links TRBV10-1 to TRBJ2-7; perhaps TRBD1 as D (6 bases). Trimming cost V 4 bases and J 0 bases, with 10 bases left between them. Germline V gene sequence: CDR1 WNHNN, CDR2 SYGVQD (reference sequence). This CDR3 has 14 residues. The CDR3 sequence: CASSAQGNSYEQYF. The CDR3 bases are TGCGCCAGCAGTGCCCAGGGGAACTCCTACGAGCAGTACTTC.

The rearrangement joins TRBV24-1 to TRBJ1-1, with unresolved D. This CDR3 is built from 13 residues. V gave up 3 bases and J gave up 1 base, with 5 bases separating them. The germline V gene encodes CDR1 KGHDR and CDR2 SFDVKD. DNA for the CDR3: TGTGCCACCAGTGATCGAAGGAACACTGAAGCTTTCTTT. Its protein is CATSDRRNTEAFF.

For the CDR3, the DNA is TGTGCCAGCAAGACAGGGCGCGCCTACGAGCAGTACTTC. It is translated as CASKTGRAYEQYF. This sequence joins TRBV6-5 and TRBJ2-7; 7 bases agree with TRBD1. The CDR3 runs to 13 residues. Germline CDR1 reads MNHEY; CDR2 reads SVGAGI. V gave up 7 bases and J gave up 2 bases; unmatched junction bases: 5.

Comment on this clone: The identical CDR3 is also encoded by other nucleotide sequences in the sample. The J gene is TRBJ1-2, the V gene TRBV5-1, with 8 bases aligning to TRBD1. J gave up 4 bases and V 0 bases, and 2 bases lay outside the gene matches. Germline V CDR1 and CDR2: SGHRS, YFSETQ. The CDR3 spans 14 residues. The CDR3: CASSLGTGFYGYTF. CDR3 nucleotides: TGCGCCAGCAGCTTGGGGACAGGGTTCTATGGCTACACCTTC.

Only one count was recorded for this clone. V is TRBV10-3 and J is TRBJ2-1; D possibly corresponds to TRBD1 (5 bases). CDR1 is ENHRY and CDR2 is SYGVKD in the germline V gene. The V and J ends lost 2 bases and 6 bases respectively, with 14 bases between them. The CDR3 sequence is 15 residues long. Written as DNA, the CDR3 is TGTGCCATCAGTGAGCTTGACAGAGGTTTCAATGAGCAGTTCTTC. Translating gives CAISELDRGFNEQFF.

V is TRBV11-2 and J is TRBJ1-6; D gene unclear. The germline V gene encodes CDR1 SGHAT and CDR2 FQNNGV. Trimming removed 4 bases at V and 7 bases at J, with 17 bases between. This CDR3 comprises 16 residues. For the CDR3, the DNA is TGTGCCAGCAGCTCGACTGTTGGAGTGATGAATTCACCCCTCCACTTT. Its translation is CASSSTVGVMNSPLHF.

The chain recombines TRBV7-9 with TRBJ1-2; TRBD1 aligns across 10 bases. CDR3 length equals 15 residues. Germline trimming cut 3 bases from V and 3 bases from J; bases unmatched to any gene: 4. Germline V gives CDR1 SEHNR, CDR2 FQNEAQ (reference sequence). The CDR3 region is CASSFGTGVDYGYTF. The CDR3 nucleotides read TGTGCCAGCAGCTTCGGGACAGGGGTGGACTATGGCTACACCTTC.

This rearrangement joins TRBV2 to TRBJ1-1, with unresolved D. CDR1 and CDR2 from the germline V gene are SNHLY and FYNNEI. The CDR3 totals 12 residues. V dropped 0 bases and J dropped 4 bases, with 3 bases sitting between them. The CDR3 here is CASSEAGTEAFF. CDR3 coding DNA: TGTGCCAGCAGTGAAGCGGGCACTGAAGCTTTCTTT. Using reference TRBV2 and TRBJ1-1 for the parts outside the CDR3, the full variable domain is EPEVTQTPSHQVTQMGQEVILRCVPISNHLYFYWYRQILGQKVEFLVSFYNNEISEKSEIFDDQFSVERPDGSNFTLKIRSTKLEDSAMYFCASSEAGTEAFFGQGTRLTVV.

This clone was detected only once. V and J are TRBV19 and TRBJ2-3; 8 bases line up with TRBD2. Germline lookup yields CDR1 LNHDA and CDR2 SQIVND (reference sequence). Losses at the gene ends were 2 bases for V and 1 base for J; bases not matched to a gene: 5. The CDR3 length is 16 residues. The CDR3 bases are TGTGCCAGTAGTATAAATGGGCGGGGGGGCACAGATACGCAGTATTTT. Protein product: CASSINGRGGTDTQYF.

J is TRBJ2-7 and V is TRBV7-7, with D tentatively TRBD1 (6 bases). This CDR3 contains 15 residues. V was clipped by 1 base and J by 0 bases, with 10 bases between them. Germline assignment: CDR1 SSHAT and CDR2 FNYEAQ (reference sequence). The CDR3 reads CASSLEQGTSYEQYF. Here the CDR3 DNA reads TGTGCCAGCAGCTTAGAACAGGGAACCTCCTACGAGCAGTACTTC. Supplemented by reference TRBV7-7 and TRBJ2-7, the full variable domain reads GAGVSQSPRYKVTKRGQDVTLRCDPISSHATLYWYQQALGQGPEFLTYFNYEAQPDKSGLPSDRFSAERPEGSISTLTIQRTEQRDSAMYRCASSLEQGTSYEQYFGPGTRLTVT.

Only a few counts were recorded for this clone. V usage is TRBV6-6 and J usage is TRBJ2-1; D is unresolved. The V end lost 5 bases, the J end lost 3 bases, and 14 bases lay between the germline ends. In germline, CDR1 is MNHNY, CDR2 SVGAGI (reference sequence). The CDR3 extends over 15 amino acids. The DNA of the CDR3 is TGTGCCAGCAGTCTTCAACCGCTAAACTACAATGAGCAGTTCTTC. Translating gives CASSLQPLNYNEQFF.

The chain carries TRBV5-1 and TRBJ1-4, with D maybe TRBD1 (5 bases). CDR3 length: 16 residues. V was clipped by 0 bases and J by 3 bases, with 12 bases between them. The germline gives CDR1 SGHRS, CDR2 YFSETQ. In DNA form, the CDR3 reads TGCGCCAGCAGCTTGGCCCGGGCGGGGGCTAATGAAAAACTGTTTTTT. Translated: CASSLARAGANEKLFF.

This chain joins TRBV5-6 and TRBJ1-2; 9 bases match TRBD1. The CDR3 loop spans 14 amino acids. The V gene's germline CDR1 is SGHDT and CDR2 YYEEEE. Unmatched junction bases numbered 9, after V lost 4 bases and J lost 8 bases. In DNA form, the CDR3 reads TGTGCCAGCAGCAGGGACAGGGAGTATTGGGGCTACACCTTC. Its protein product is CASSRDREYWGYTF. Variable domain in full (rest from reference TRBV5-6 and TRBJ1-2): DAGVTQSPTHLIKTRGQQVTLRCSPKSGHDTVSWYQQALGQGPQFIFQYYEEEERQRGNFPDRFSGHQFPNYSSELNVNALLLGDSALYLCASSRDREYWGYTFGSGTRLTVV.

This chain joins TRBV6-5 and TRBJ1-4, with D possibly matching TRBD1 (5 bases). The CDR3 has 14 amino acids. Trimming removed 11 bases at V and 7 bases at J, with 20 bases between. Germline V gene sequence: CDR1 MNHEY, CDR2 SVGAGI. The CDR3 nucleotides are TGTGCCGCGCAAAGCCCAGGGTTGGGTGAAAAACTGTTTTTT. It yields the protein CAAQSPGLGEKLFF.